This TCR beta chain stems from a study of cytomegalovirus exposure and HLA in healthy donors. Study details: Earlier findings included over 90 million unique TCR beta sequences obtained from about 179 million T cells. Broader study findings: HLA alleles were associated with 16,951 TCR beta sequences in a later analysis at 0.05 false discovery rate. Reportedly, HLA-A and HLA-B alleles of most subjects were accurately predicted from TCR beta.

Germline V gene sequence: CDR1 MNHEY, CDR2 SVGAGI. Trimming removed 3 bases from V and 0 bases from J; junction bases left unmatched: 8. The CDR3 has 16 residues. Healthy donors of bone marrow made up the group. The PCR employed 60 Vbeta primers together with 13 Jbeta primers. The method was immunoSEQ multiplex PCR; TCRdb's version includes in-frame clones alone and lacks a portion of them. Counted here are over 150,000 clones, under 80% occurring once; the ten biggest clones make up less than 15%. Note on this clone: Its antigen remains unknown.

The rearrangement uses TRBV6-5 and TRBJ2-7; the match to TRBD1 covers 7 bases. Sequencing input: PBMCs. The source of this sequence is a woman aged 50 to 65 in good health and CMV-seropositive. CDR3 in amino acids: CASSYKKGTVSYEQYF. In nucleotides, the CDR3 is TGTGCCAGCAGTTATAAAAAGGGGACAGTCTCCTACGAGCAGTACTTC.